This paragraph reports one T cell receptor beta chain. What it binds is not known. The data originate from a study of early T cells in non-severe SARS-CoV-2 infection. In the study overall: Chains stayed unpaired after sequencing of bulk RNA from unsorted whole blood.

The CDR3 consists of 15 residues. CDR1 is SGHAT and CDR2 is FQNNGV in the germline V gene. Deletions cut 5 bases from V and 0 bases from J, with 11 bases between. Study conclusions and caveats: Anti-spike CD8 specificities were favored by VDJdb matching, whose results missed private and CD4 specificities.

Individually, cDNA molecules had unique molecular identifiers attached to them. MiXCR was run by TCRdb on the 5' RACE reads, yielding one entry per CDR3 protein. The sample contains approximately 70,000 distinct CDR3 sequences, roughly 12% of which appear only once. The receptor comes from an adult who was a healthcare worker with PCR-confirmed SARS-CoV-2 infection or an uninfected control (not recorded which). The V and J genes are TRBV11-2 and TRBJ1-3; D remains unclear. The sample was whole blood. DNA of the CDR3: TGTGCCAGCAGCCCGACCCTGGCCTCTGGAAACACCATATATTTT. Its protein is CASSPTLASGNTIYF.